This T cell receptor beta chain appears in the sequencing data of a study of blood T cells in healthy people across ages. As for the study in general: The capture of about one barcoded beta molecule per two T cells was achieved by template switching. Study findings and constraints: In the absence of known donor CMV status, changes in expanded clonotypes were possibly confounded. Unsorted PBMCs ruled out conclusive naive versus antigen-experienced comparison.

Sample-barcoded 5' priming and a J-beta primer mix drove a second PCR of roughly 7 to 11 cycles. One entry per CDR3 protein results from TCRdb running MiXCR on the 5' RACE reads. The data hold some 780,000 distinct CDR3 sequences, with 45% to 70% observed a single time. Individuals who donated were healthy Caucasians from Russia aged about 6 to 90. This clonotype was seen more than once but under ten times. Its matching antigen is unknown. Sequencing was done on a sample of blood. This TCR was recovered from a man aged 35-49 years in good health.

CDR3 nucleotide sequence: TGTGCCAGCAGTTTTCCCGGCCCTGGGGCCAACGTCCTGACTTTC. Translation gives CASSFPGPGANVLTF. The V and J genes are TRBV12-3 or TRBV12-4 and TRBJ2-6; D is undetermined. This CDR3 contains 15 residues. V gave up 3 bases and J gave up 2 bases, with 8 bases separating them.